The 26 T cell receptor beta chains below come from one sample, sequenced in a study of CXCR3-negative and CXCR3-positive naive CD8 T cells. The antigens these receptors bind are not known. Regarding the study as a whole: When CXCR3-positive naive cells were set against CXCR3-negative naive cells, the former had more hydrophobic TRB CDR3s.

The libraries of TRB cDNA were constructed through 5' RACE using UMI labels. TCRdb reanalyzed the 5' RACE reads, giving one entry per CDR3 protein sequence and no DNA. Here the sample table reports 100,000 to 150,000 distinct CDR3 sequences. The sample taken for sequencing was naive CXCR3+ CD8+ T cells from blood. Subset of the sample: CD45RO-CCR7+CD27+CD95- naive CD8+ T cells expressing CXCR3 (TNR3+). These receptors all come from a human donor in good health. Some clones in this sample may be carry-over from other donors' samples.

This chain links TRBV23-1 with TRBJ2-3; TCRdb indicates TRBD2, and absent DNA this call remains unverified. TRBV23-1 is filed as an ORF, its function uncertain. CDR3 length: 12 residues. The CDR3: CTPQREEDTQYF.

Here the CDR3 reads CASMDSETGPYNEQFF. This chain uses TRBV2 with TRBJ2-1; there is no DNA to check the TCRdb D call of TRBD2. The CDR3 has 16 amino acids. Germline V CDR1 and CDR2: SNHLY, FYNNEI.

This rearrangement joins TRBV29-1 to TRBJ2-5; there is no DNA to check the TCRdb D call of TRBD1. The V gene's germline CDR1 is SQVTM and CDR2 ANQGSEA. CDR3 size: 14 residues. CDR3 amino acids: CSVAGQPPEGAQYF.

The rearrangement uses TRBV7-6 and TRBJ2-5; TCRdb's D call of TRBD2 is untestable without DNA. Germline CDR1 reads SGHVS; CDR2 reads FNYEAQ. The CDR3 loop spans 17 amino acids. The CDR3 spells CASSSRPAGAARETQYF. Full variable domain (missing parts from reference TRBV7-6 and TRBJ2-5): GAGVSQSPRYKVTKRGQDVALRCDPISGHVSLYWYRQALGQGPEFLTYFNYEAQQDKSGLPNDRFSAERPEGSISTLTIQRTEQRDSAMYRCASSSRPAGAARETQYFGPGTRLLVL.

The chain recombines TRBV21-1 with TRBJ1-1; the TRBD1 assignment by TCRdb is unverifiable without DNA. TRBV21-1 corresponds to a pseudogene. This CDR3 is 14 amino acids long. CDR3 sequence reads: CASSKARRDTEAFF.

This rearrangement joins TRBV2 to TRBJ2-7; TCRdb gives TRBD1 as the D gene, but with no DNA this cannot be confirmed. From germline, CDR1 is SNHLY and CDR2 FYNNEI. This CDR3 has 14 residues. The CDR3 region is CASRDRGYSYEQYF.

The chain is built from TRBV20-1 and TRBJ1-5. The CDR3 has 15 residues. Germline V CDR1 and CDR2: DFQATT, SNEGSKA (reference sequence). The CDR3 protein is CSARDPELGNQPQHF.

The CDR3 region is CASSYWDKTYEQYF. The chain combines TRBV6-6 with TRBJ2-7; absent DNA, TCRdb's TRBD1 call cannot be checked. The V gene's germline CDR1 is MNHNY and CDR2 SVGAGI (reference sequence). CDR3 size: 14 residues.

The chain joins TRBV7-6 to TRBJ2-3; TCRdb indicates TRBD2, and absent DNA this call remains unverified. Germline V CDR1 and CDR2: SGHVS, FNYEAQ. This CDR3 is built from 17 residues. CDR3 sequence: CASSFGFSGGFADTQYF.

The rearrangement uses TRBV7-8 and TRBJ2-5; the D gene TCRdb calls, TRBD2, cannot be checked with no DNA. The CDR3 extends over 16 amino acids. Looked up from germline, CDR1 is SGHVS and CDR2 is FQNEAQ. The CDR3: CASRGLAGSGVETQYF. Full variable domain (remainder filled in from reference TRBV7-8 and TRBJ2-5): GAGVSQSPRYKVAKRGQDVALRCDPISGHVSLFWYQQALGQGPEFLTYFQNEAQLDKSGLPSDRFFAERPEGSVSTLKIQRTQQEDSAVYLCASRGLAGSGVETQYFGPGTRLLVL.

The CDR3 spells CASSSSAVLAGGPTDTQYF. The chain has TRBV7-9 and TRBJ2-3; there is no DNA to check the TCRdb D call of TRBD2. CDR1 is SEHNR, CDR2 FQNEAQ, per germline (reference sequence). The CDR3 is made up of 19 amino acids.

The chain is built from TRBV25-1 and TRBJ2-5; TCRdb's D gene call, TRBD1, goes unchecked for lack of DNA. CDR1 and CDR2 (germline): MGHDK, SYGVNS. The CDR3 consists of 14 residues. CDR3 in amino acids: CASSDGQGGETQYF.

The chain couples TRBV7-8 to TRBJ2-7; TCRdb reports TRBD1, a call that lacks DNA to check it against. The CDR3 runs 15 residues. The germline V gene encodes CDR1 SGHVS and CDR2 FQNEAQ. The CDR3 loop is CASSAGTGLFYEQYF.

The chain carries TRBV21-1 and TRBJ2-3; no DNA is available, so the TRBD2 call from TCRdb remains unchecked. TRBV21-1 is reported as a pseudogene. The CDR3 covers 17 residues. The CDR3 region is CASSSQPAGGPRPEQYF.

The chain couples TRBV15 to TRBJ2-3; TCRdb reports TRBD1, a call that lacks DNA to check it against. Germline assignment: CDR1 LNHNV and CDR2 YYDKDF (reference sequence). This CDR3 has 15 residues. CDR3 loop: CATSRARERQDTQYF.

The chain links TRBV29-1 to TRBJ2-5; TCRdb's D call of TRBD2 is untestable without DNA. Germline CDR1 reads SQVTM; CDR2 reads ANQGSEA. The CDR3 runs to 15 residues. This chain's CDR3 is CSYVEGLVVGETQYF.

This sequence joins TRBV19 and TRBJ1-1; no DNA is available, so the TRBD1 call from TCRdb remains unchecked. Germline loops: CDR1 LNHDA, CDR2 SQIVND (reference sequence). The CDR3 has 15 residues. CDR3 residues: CASSVAGTGGTEAFF.

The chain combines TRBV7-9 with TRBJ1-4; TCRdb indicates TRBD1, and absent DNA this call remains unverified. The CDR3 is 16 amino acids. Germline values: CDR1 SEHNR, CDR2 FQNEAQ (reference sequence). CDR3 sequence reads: CASSWTVQLEGEKLFF.

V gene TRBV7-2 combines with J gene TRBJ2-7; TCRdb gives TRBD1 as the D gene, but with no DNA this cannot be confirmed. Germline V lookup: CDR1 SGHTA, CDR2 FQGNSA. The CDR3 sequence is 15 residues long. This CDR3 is CASSLEAGAAYEQYF.

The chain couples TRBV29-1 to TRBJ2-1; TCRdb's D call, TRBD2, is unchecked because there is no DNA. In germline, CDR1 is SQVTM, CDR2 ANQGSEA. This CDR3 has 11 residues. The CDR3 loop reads CSVIALGEQFF.

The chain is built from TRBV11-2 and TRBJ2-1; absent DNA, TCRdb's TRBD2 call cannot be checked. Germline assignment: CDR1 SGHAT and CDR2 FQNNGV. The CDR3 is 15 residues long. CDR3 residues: CASSYSGRVLDEQFF.

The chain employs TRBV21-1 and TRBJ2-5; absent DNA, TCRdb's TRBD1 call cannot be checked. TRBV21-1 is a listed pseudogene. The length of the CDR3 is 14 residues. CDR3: CASSKDRVFETQYF.

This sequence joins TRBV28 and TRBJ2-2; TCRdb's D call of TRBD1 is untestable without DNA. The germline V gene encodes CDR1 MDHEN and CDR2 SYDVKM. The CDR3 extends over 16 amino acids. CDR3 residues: CASPFTGGSNTGELFF.

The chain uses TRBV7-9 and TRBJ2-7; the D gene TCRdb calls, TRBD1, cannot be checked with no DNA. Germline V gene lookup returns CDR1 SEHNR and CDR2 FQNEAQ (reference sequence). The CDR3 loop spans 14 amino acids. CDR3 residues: CASSRTGRNYEQYF.

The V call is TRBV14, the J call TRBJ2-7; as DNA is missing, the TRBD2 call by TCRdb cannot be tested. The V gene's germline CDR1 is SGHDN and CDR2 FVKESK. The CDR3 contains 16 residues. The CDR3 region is CASSLGTSAYSYEQYF. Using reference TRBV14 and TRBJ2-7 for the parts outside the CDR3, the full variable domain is EAGVTQFPSHSVIEKGQTVTLRCDPISGHDNLYWYRRVMGKEIKFLLHFVKESKQDESGMPNNRFLAERTGGTYSTLKVQPAELEDSGVYFCASSLGTSAYSYEQYFGPGTRLTVT.

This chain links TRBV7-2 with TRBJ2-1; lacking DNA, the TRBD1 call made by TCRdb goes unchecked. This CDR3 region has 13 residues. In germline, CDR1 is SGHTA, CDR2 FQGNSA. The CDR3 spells CASSFSGGALGFF.